The 5 T cell receptor beta chains below all came from one sample that was sequenced in a study of T-cell memory formation after mild COVID-19. TCRdb analysed the 5' RACE reads with MiXCR anew, one entry per CDR3 protein. The sample has roughly 200,000 distinct CDR3 sequences, 20% to 25% seen once. The sequencing sample was made of PBMCs or a T cell subset sorted from them (not recorded which). The source is an adult woman who had mild COVID-19 (a few samples of this study predate the infection). Cell type and time point are not known.

The chain carries TRBV27 and TRBJ1-2; 8 nucleotides line up with TRBD1. This CDR3 comprises 16 residues. In germline, CDR1 is MNHEY, CDR2 SMNVEV (reference sequence). J was trimmed by 3 bases and V by 5 bases; bases with no gene match: 11. The CDR3, as DNA: TGTGCCAGCAGTAGTAGGCAGGGGGCCTGGCACTATGGCTACACCTTC. As protein: CASSSRQGAWHYGYTF.

The CDR3 loop is CASSEIIRTGDTEAFF. For the CDR3, the DNA is TGTGCCAGCAGTGAAATAATAAGGACGGGCGACACTGAAGCTTTCTTT. The V gene is TRBV2, the J gene TRBJ1-1; D remains unclear. V was cut by 2 bases and J by 3 bases, with 16 bases left in between. This CDR3 is built from 16 residues. Germline lookup yields CDR1 SNHLY and CDR2 FYNNEI.

This clonotype was detected ten times or more. The chain is built from TRBV7-9 and TRBJ2-7; no definite D call. This CDR3 is 12 amino acids long. CDR1 SEHNR and CDR2 FQNEAQ come from the germline V gene (reference sequence). Trimming removed 5 bases at V and 6 bases at J, with 11 bases between. CDR3 region: CASSTSSSEQYF. CDR3 in DNA: TGTGCCAGCAGCACGTCATCGTCCGAGCAGTACTTC.

CDR3 amino acids: CASSPLSDREYNEQFF. CDR3 nucleotide sequence: TGTGCCAGTAGTCCACTTTCCGACAGGGAATACAATGAGCAGTTCTTC. V usage is TRBV19 and J usage is TRBJ2-1; 7 bases align to TRBD1. The germline CDR1 and CDR2 sequences are LNHDA and SQIVND (reference sequence). V was clipped by 5 bases and J by 4 bases; unmatched bases: 11. CDR3 length: 16 amino acids.

This clonotype was counted between two and nine times. This chain joins TRBV9 and TRBJ2-2, with a tentative D call TRBD2 (6 bases). Germline CDR1 is SGDLS and CDR2 is YYNGEE. The CDR3 has 17 amino acids. V dropped 1 base and J dropped 2 bases, with 15 bases sitting between them. The CDR3 DNA is TGTGCCAGCAGCGTAAGCTATGTGGGGACTAACACCGGGGAGCTGTTTTTT. Translating gives CASSVSYVGTNTGELFF.